This T cell receptor (beta chain) appears in the sequencing data of a study of cytomegalovirus exposure and HLA in healthy donors. Study-level results: Certain indistinguishable V segments, among them TRBV6-2 and TRBV6-3, were excluded. According to an earlier analysis, most TCR beta V segments yielded productive rearrangements about 90% or about 30% of the time.

Vbeta (60) and Jbeta (13) primers were used in the PCR. How the authors handled the data: Later analysis identified tens of millions of unique TCR beta chains, about 10 million shared. Repertoires were generated with immunoSEQ multiplex PCR, while TCRdb's copy carries only in-frame clones and drops some. V, J and clone size reflect that table, while D and trimming were determined from the DNA. The sample has some 120,000 clones; 74% are singletons. Trimming pared 5 bases from V and 6 bases from J, leaving 9 bases between. The CDR3 spans 12 residues. Germline values: CDR1 MNHNS, CDR2 SASEGT. In regard to this clone: What it recognizes is unknown.

This sequence originates from a woman aged 45-59 years in good health and CMV-seropositive. Sequences were obtained from PBMCs. The rearrangement links TRBV6-1 to TRBJ2-3; D remains ambiguous. The CDR3 here is CASSPRRDTQYF. The CDR3 DNA is TGTGCCAGCAGTCCTAGAAGGGATACGCAGTATTTT.